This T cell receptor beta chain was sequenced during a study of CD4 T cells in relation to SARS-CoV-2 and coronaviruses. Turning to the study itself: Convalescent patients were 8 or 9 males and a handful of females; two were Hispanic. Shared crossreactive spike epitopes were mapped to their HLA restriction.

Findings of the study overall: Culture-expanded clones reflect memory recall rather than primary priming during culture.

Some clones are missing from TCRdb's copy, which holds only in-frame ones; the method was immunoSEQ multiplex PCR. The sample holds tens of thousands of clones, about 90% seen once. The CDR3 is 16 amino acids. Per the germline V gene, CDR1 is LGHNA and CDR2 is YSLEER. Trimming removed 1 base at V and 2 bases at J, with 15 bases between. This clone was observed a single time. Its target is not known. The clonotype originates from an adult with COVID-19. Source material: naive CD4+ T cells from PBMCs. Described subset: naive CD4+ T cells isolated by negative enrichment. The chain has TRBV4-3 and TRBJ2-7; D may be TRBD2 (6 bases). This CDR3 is CASSQGATGEAYEQYF. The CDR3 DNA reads TGCGCCAGCAGCCAAGGTGCGACGGGAGAAGCCTACGAGCAGTACTTC.